This TCR beta chain was recovered during a study of control samples from healthy donors and cancer patients. Germline CDR1 SGHRS, CDR2 YFSETQ. The V segment lost 4 bases and the J segment 0 bases; nucleotides outside the gene matches: 5. This CDR3 is 15 amino acids long. TCRdb's copy holds only in-frame clones and misses some; the assay was immunoSEQ multiplex PCR. The sample lists around 120,000 clones; around 87% were seen once. The V and J genes are TRBV5-1 and TRBJ1-1; 8 bases are a match to TRBD1. The sequencing sample was made of blood. The TCR was taken from a man aged 55 to 70 in good health. The CDR3 coding sequence is TGCGCCAGCAGCCTTTTGACAGGGGTGAACACTGAAGCTTTCTTT. It specifies CASSLLTGVNTEAFF.